What follows are 10 T cell receptor beta chains derived from one specimen sequenced in a study of cytomegalovirus exposure and HLA in healthy donors. With 60 Vbeta and 13 Jbeta primers, the PCR was carried out. The protocol was immunoSEQ multiplex PCR, while the TCRdb copy is restricted to in-frame clones and leaves out a portion. This table has around 150,000 clones, roughly 66% appearing once. The sample was PBMCs. The receptors shown here come from a woman aged 55-75 years in good health and CMV-seronegative.

The chain combines TRBV9 with TRBJ2-5, with 8 positions matching TRBD2. The CDR3 contains 15 residues. Germline V lookup: CDR1 SGDLS, CDR2 YYNGEE. V dropped 4 bases and J dropped 5; count of bases not matched to a gene: 10. CDR3 nucleotides: TGTGCCAGCAGCCCCACGGGACTAGTTGGTGAGACCCAGTACTTC. This gives the protein CASSPTGLVGETQYF.

V is TRBV7-9 and J is TRBJ2-7; 10 bases fit TRBD2. The germline V gene encodes CDR1 SEHNR and CDR2 FQNEAQ (reference sequence). This CDR3 contains 15 residues. With 5 bases clipped from V and 3 bases from J, the junction kept 7 bases outside the gene matches. The CDR3 nucleotides read TGTGCCAGCAGCGCGACTAGCGGGCGAGGCTACGAGCAGTACTTC. It is translated as CASSATSGRGYEQYF.

This chain joins TRBV15 and TRBJ1-1, with TRBD1 matching 7 bases. The germline V gene encodes CDR1 LNHNV and CDR2 YYDKDF (reference sequence). CDR3 length: 13 amino acids. J lost 8 bases, V lost 5 bases, and 8 bases had no gene match. CDR3 residues: CATSSRQGGEAFF. The CDR3, as DNA: TGTGCCACCAGCTCCCGACAGGGTGGGGAAGCTTTCTTT.

The chain joins TRBV10-3 to TRBJ2-7; the D gene is possibly TRBD2 (6 bases). Trimming cost V 6 bases and J 0 bases, with 15 bases left between them. Germline CDR1 reads ENHRY; CDR2 reads SYGVKD. The CDR3 runs to 15 residues. CDR3 sequence (DNA): TGTGCCATCAGCGGGGGACTGGAGAGCTCCTACGAGCAGTACTTC. Translation: CAISGGLESSYEQYF.

The rearrangement joins TRBV4-1 to TRBJ2-3, with TRBD2 matching over 9 bases. Per germline, CDR1 MGHRA and CDR2 YSYEKL. This CDR3 is built from 15 residues. Trimming took 3 bases from V and 8 from J; bases not matched to a gene: 9. CDR3 in amino acids: CASSHPGGSGSTQYF. Written as DNA, the CDR3 is TGCGCCAGCAGCCACCCAGGCGGTAGCGGGAGTACGCAGTATTTT.

J is TRBJ2-1 and V is TRBV19; D gene unclear. The CDR3 is 13 amino acids. Per the germline V gene, CDR1 is LNHDA and CDR2 is SQIVND (reference sequence). Trimming left V 5 bases short and J 6 bases short, with 11 bases between. CDR3 DNA: TGTGCCAGTAGTCGCCCGGGTCTCAATGAGCAGTTCTTC. It yields the protein CASSRPGLNEQFF.

The rearrangement joins TRBV12-5 to TRBJ2-7; D is undetermined. The CDR3 has 11 amino acids. Germline CDR1 LGHNT, CDR2 FRNRAP. Trimming left V 5 bases short and J 3 bases short, with 5 bases between. CDR3 sequence reads: CASGQNYEQYF. As DNA, the CDR3 is TGTGCTAGTGGTCAGAACTACGAGCAGTACTTC.

The chain recombines TRBV10-3 with TRBJ2-2, with D possibly TRBD1 on 5 matching bases. The CDR3 is made up of 15 amino acids. Trimming took 3 bases from V and 0 from J, leaving 8 bases between them. The V gene's germline CDR1 is ENHRY and CDR2 SYGVKD. Here the CDR3 DNA reads TGTGCCATCAGTGATTGGGGCCCGAACACCGGGGAGCTGTTTTTT. Protein sequence: CAISDWGPNTGELFF.

The table lists this clone with a few counts. The chain joins TRBV9 to TRBJ2-3; TRBD2 aligns across 13 bases. Germline V gene sequence: CDR1 SGDLS, CDR2 YYNGEE. J gave up 3 bases and V 2 bases, and 3 bases lay outside the gene matches. This CDR3 is built from 16 residues. CDR3 coding DNA: TGTGCCAGCAGCGTTGCACTAGCGGGGGGGACAGATACGCAGTATTTT. This gives the protein CASSVALAGGTDTQYF.

The J gene is TRBJ1-5, the V gene TRBV19; D ambiguous. CDR1 LNHDA and CDR2 SQIVND come from the germline V gene (reference sequence). With 1 base removed from V and 3 bases from J, the gap between germline ends came to 7 bases. This CDR3 contains 14 residues. The CDR3 region has the DNA TGTGCCAGTAGTATAGGGCTGATCAATCAGCCCCAGCATTTT. This encodes CASSIGLINQPQHF.